The 20 T cell receptor beta chains given below trace back to one sample, sequenced in a study of identical twins. TCRdb re-derived calls from the 5' RACE reads in MiXCR, one entry per CDR3 protein. In the table there are about 720,000 distinct CDR3 sequences, less than 10% of which are singletons. The same sample was also used in a study of yellow fever vaccine responses in identical twins.

Sample: PBMCs. These receptors were taken from a woman between 18 and 30 years old in good health.

The V call is TRBV27, the J call TRBJ1-2; D may be TRBD1 (5 bases). Trimming removed 2 bases at V and 4 bases at J, with 8 bases between. The CDR3 is 13 amino acids. CDR1 MNHEY and CDR2 SMNVEV come from the germline V gene (reference sequence). For the CDR3, the DNA is TGTGCCAGCAGTTTACAGCAGGGCTATGGCTACACCTTC. Amino acid sequence: CASSLQQGYGYTF.

This clonotype occurred many times. The J gene is TRBJ2-5, the V gene TRBV7-9; possibly TRBD1 for D (5 bases). V was pared by 4 bases and J by 0 bases, with 12 bases between. Germline V lookup: CDR1 SEHNR, CDR2 FQNEAQ (reference sequence). This CDR3 is built from 15 residues. This chain's CDR3 is CASSSDNSYQETQYF. For the CDR3, the DNA is TGTGCCAGCAGCTCGGACAACTCGTACCAAGAGACCCAGTACTTC.

The V gene is TRBV9, the J gene TRBJ2-1; 8 bases match TRBD1. The CDR3 has 16 amino acids. Looked up from germline, CDR1 is SGDLS and CDR2 is YYNGEE. Trimming cost V 0 bases and J 1 base; bases outside gene matches: 3. The chain's CDR3 is CASSVDRGASYNEQFF. For the CDR3, the DNA is TGTGCCAGCAGCGTAGACAGGGGGGCGTCCTACAATGAGCAGTTCTTC.

The chain combines TRBV5-6 with TRBJ2-2; 7 bases are shared with TRBD1. CDR1 is SGHDT, CDR2 YYEEEE, per germline. V shed 4 bases and J 4 bases; nucleotides not matched to a gene: 10. The CDR3 covers 16 residues. CDR3 DNA sequence: TGTGCCAGCAGCATCGTTAGGGGGCGCAGCACCGGGGAGCTGTTTTTT. Residues: CASSIVRGRSTGELFF.

Only a few counts were recorded for this clonotype. The J gene is TRBJ2-2, the V gene TRBV12-3 or TRBV12-4, with 7 positions matching TRBD2. J gave up 1 base and V 4 bases, and 3 bases lay outside the gene matches. The CDR3 has 15 residues. CDR3 in amino acids: CASSWGGVNTGELFF. CDR3 sequence (DNA): TGTGCCAGCAGTTGGGGGGGGGTGAACACCGGGGAGCTGTTTTTT.

The chain employs TRBV6-4 and TRBJ2-1; 10 positions match TRBD2. Germline CDR1 reads MRHNA; CDR2 reads SNTAGT. CDR3 length equals 15 residues. The V and J ends lost 5 bases and 4 bases, in that order; junction bases with no gene match: 5. The CDR3 DNA sequence: TGTGCCAGCAGTCCGATAGCGGGGGGATACAATGAGCAGTTCTTC. Encoded protein: CASSPIAGGYNEQFF.

In this sample, this clonotype turned up a few times. The chain carries TRBV6-6 and TRBJ1-1; unclear D gene. CDR1 is MNHNY and CDR2 is SVGAGI in the germline V gene (reference sequence). This CDR3 spans 12 amino acids. Trimming took 8 bases from V and 0 from J, leaving 7 bases between them. For the CDR3, the DNA is TGTGCCAGCGTTTTGGTGAACACTGAAGCTTTCTTT. Translated: CASVLVNTEAFF.

This clonotype was found a few times. The chain joins TRBV11-2 to TRBJ1-2, with D perhaps matching TRBD1 (5 bases). The germline V gene has CDR1 SGHAT and CDR2 FQNNGV. The CDR3 contains 17 residues. V was cut by 5 bases and J by 4 bases, with 23 bases left in between. As DNA, the CDR3 is TGTGCCAGCAGCAAAGGGTTCCGGGACCGAAGCGTCTATGGCTACACCTTC. Its translation is CASSKGFRDRSVYGYTF.

This clonotype has just a few counts. CDR3 protein: CASSQRAGETEQFF. The DNA of the CDR3 is TGTGCCAGCAGCCAAAGAGCGGGAGAAACTGAGCAGTTCTTC. V usage is TRBV14 and J usage is TRBJ2-1; TRBD2 agrees at 8 bases. This CDR3 has 14 residues. Looked up from germline, CDR1 is SGHDN and CDR2 is FVKESK. Trimming removed 2 bases from V and 9 bases from J; junction bases left unmatched: 6.

This clonotype has only a few counts. The rearrangement links TRBV27 to TRBJ2-7; a weak D match, TRBD1 (6 bases). Germline-derived CDR1 and CDR2 are MNHEY and SMNVEV (reference sequence). The CDR3 runs to 14 residues. V lost 5 bases and J lost 4, with 15 bases in between. The CDR3 coding sequence is TGTGCCAGCAGTCCACTTACAGGGAATTACGAGCAGTACTTC. It specifies CASSPLTGNYEQYF.

The rearrangement uses TRBV7-9 and TRBJ2-3; D is ambiguous. Germline CDR1 reads SEHNR; CDR2 reads FQNEAQ (reference sequence). Trimming removed 9 bases from V and 1 base from J, with 11 bases in between. The CDR3 totals 13 residues. For the CDR3, the DNA is TGTGCCAGTCGTAGTGACGGCACAGATACGCAGTATTTT. It codes for CASRSDGTDTQYF.

This clonotype was counted only a few times. This rearrangement joins TRBV13 to TRBJ2-7, with a tentative D call TRBD1 (5 bases). The CDR3 sequence is 14 residues long. Trimming took off 4 bases at V and 5 bases at J, with 15 bases between the two ends. Germline values: CDR1 PRHDT, CDR2 FYEKMQ (reference sequence). CDR3: CASSSPSTRDEQYF. CDR3 DNA: TGTGCCAGCAGCTCCCCCTCGACCAGGGACGAGCAGTACTTC.

This chain connects TRBV7-9 to TRBJ2-3; D gene ambiguous. The V gene's germline CDR1 is SEHNR and CDR2 FQNEAQ (reference sequence). The CDR3 covers 12 residues. Trimming cost V 6 bases and J 6 bases, with 10 bases left between them. CDR3 sequence: CASRVGLDTQYF. DNA of the CDR3: TGTGCCAGCAGGGTGGGCCTGGATACGCAGTATTTT. The complete variable domain, with remaining parts taken from reference TRBV7-9 and TRBJ2-3, reads DTGVSQNPRHKITKRGQNVTFRCDPISEHNRLYWYRQTLGQGPEFLTYFQNEAQLEKSRLLSDRFSAERPKGSFSTLEIQRTEQGDSAMYLCASRVGLDTQYFGPGTRLTVL.

The chain links TRBV12-3 or TRBV12-4 to TRBJ2-3, with 10 bases lining up with TRBD2. J lost 2 bases, V lost 3 bases, and 5 bases had no gene match. This CDR3 comprises 16 residues. CDR3 amino acids: CASSFLTSGPTDTQYF. DNA for the CDR3: TGTGCCAGCAGTTTTCTGACTAGCGGGCCCACAGATACGCAGTATTTT.

This clonotype was counted ten times or more. The V gene is TRBV12-3 or TRBV12-4, the J gene TRBJ2-2; 7 positions agree with TRBD1. This CDR3 is built from 14 residues. The V segment lost 4 bases and the J segment 5 bases; nucleotides outside the gene matches: 4. The CDR3: CASSSGQTTGELFF. DNA for the CDR3: TGTGCCAGCAGTTCGGGACAGACTACCGGGGAGCTGTTTTTT.

This clonotype was observed at least ten times. The chain couples TRBV12-3 or TRBV12-4 to TRBJ1-2; 7 bases fit TRBD1. J gave up 3 bases and V 5 bases, and 9 bases lay outside the gene matches. The CDR3 runs to 15 residues. The CDR3 DNA is TGTGCCAGCAGTGACGGCAGGGGGATGGACTATGGCTACACCTTC. Translating gives CASSDGRGMDYGYTF.

The gene calls are TRBV12-3 or TRBV12-4 and TRBJ1-2; TRBD1 is a possible D gene (5 bases). The CDR3 is 14 residues long. Deletions cut 5 bases from V and 2 bases from J, with 12 bases between. In DNA form, the CDR3 reads TGTGCCAGCAGTAAGGCAGGGTCGAACTATGGCTACACCTTC. Translation: CASSKAGSNYGYTF.

The chain couples TRBV19 to TRBJ2-3; no firm D call. Trimming stripped 3 bases from V and 4 bases from J, with 8 bases between. The CDR3 length is 13 residues. Looked up from germline, CDR1 is LNHDA and CDR2 is SQIVND (reference sequence). The CDR3 spells CASSIGVSDTQYF. CDR3 DNA: TGTGCCAGTAGTATTGGGGTCTCAGATACGCAGTATTTT.

The chain carries TRBV6-2 or TRBV6-3 and TRBJ1-1; the match to TRBD1 covers 7 bases. Germline V gives CDR1 MNHEY, CDR2 SVGEGT. CDR3 length: 14 amino acids. The V segment lost 5 bases and the J segment 7 bases; nucleotides outside the gene matches: 10. This chain's CDR3 is CASSRYRDSNEAFF. CDR3 nucleotide sequence: TGTGCCAGCAGTCGTTACCGGGACAGCAATGAAGCTTTCTTT.

This clonotype has at least ten counts. The chain combines TRBV24-1 with TRBJ2-7, with 9 bases identical to TRBD1. Losses at the gene ends were 2 bases for V and 12 bases for J; bases not matched to a gene: 4. Germline loops: CDR1 KGHDR, CDR2 SFDVKD. CDR3 size: 12 residues. The CDR3 nucleotides read TGTGCCACCAGTGATTCGGACAGGGGTTGGTACTTC. It encodes CATSDSDRGWYF.